This T cell receptor beta chain is drawn from a study of T cell responses to AZD1222 COVID-19 vaccine. This clone was detected only once. Assay: immunoSEQ multiplex PCR; the TCRdb copy retains only in-frame clones and omits some. The table has 120,000 to 150,000 clones, around nine tenths seen once. The sample in question was peripheral blood, obtained on day 0 of AZD1222 vaccination. The TCR was taken from an adult in good health.

The CDR3 region is CASSVASGQETQYF. The CDR3 region has the DNA TGTGCCAGCAGCGTGGCTAGCGGACAAGAGACCCAGTACTTC. The chain links TRBV9 to TRBJ2-5; 7 nucleotides line up with TRBD2. CDR3 size: 14 residues. CDR1 is SGDLS, CDR2 YYNGEE, per germline. Trimming at V came to 2 bases and at J to 2 bases, leaving 3 bases not matched to a gene.